Following are 19 T cell receptor beta chains from one sample sequenced in a study of blood T cell repertoires in COVID-19. The assay was immunoSEQ multiplex PCR, and TCRdb's table has in-frame clones only and misses some. This sample carries some 30,000 clones, roughly 87% of them seen once, and the ten largest clones take under 30%. Sequencing was performed on peripheral blood. These receptors were obtained from a man aged 80 or over with acute or convalescent COVID-19.

This clone was found once. J is TRBJ1-2 and V is TRBV6-5; D may be TRBD1 (6 bases). CDR3 size: 12 residues. V lost 6 bases, J lost 6 bases, and 11 bases lay in between. CDR1 and CDR2 from the germline V gene are MNHEY and SVGAGI. The CDR3 DNA is TGTGCCAGCAGCGCGAGGGGGAATGGCTACACCTTC. This sequence encodes CASSARGNGYTF.

This chain uses TRBV5-1 with TRBJ2-1; 7 bases align to TRBD2. Germline V gives CDR1 SGHRS, CDR2 YFSETQ. Trimming cost V 1 base and J 7 bases; bases outside gene matches: 8. CDR3 size: 15 residues. The CDR3 loop reads CASSLSPSGNNEQFF. CDR3 coding DNA: TGCGCCAGCAGCTTGAGTCCTAGCGGAAATAATGAGCAGTTCTTC.

The V and J genes are TRBV12-5 and TRBJ2-1; 8 nucleotides align to TRBD2. Unmatched junction bases numbered 8, after V lost 7 bases and J lost 3 bases. Germline loops: CDR1 LGHNT, CDR2 FRNRAP. There are 15 residues in the CDR3. CDR3 sequence reads: CASAQRELNYNEQFF. DNA of the CDR3: TGTGCTAGTGCCCAGCGGGAGTTGAACTACAATGAGCAGTTCTTC.

This chain connects TRBV7-9 to TRBJ2-6; D is possibly TRBD1 (5 bases). V lost 0 bases to trimming and J lost 0 bases, with 12 bases between them. Germline lookup yields CDR1 SEHNR and CDR2 FQNEAQ (reference sequence). This CDR3 is built from 18 residues. CDR3 nucleotides: TGTGCCAGCAGCTTAGCCGAGACAGTGAACTCTGGGGCCAACGTCCTGACTTTC. It yields the protein CASSLAETVNSGANVLTF. Complete variable domain (other parts from reference TRBV7-9 and TRBJ2-6): DTGVSQNPRHKITKRGQNVTFRCDPISEHNRLYWYRQTLGQGPEFLTYFQNEAQLEKSRLLSDRFSAERPKGSFSTLEIQRTEQGDSAMYLCASSLAETVNSGANVLTFGAGSRLTVL.

This chain joins TRBV7-2 and TRBJ2-7, with a possible D match to TRBD2 (6 bases). The CDR3 runs 14 residues. Germline V lookup: CDR1 SGHTA, CDR2 FQGNSA. Trimming removed 5 bases from V and 1 base from J, with 12 bases in between. CDR3 DNA sequence: TGTGCCAGCAGCCCCCGGGGGAGGTCCTACGAGCAGTACTTC. It specifies CASSPRGRSYEQYF.

The chain is built from TRBV28 and TRBJ2-2; possibly TRBD1 for D (5 bases). Germline V gene sequence: CDR1 MDHEN, CDR2 SYDVKM. The V gene lost 3 bases and the J gene lost 5 bases, with 13 bases spanning the gap. The CDR3 consists of 15 residues. The CDR3 loop is CASSFNQGRTGELFF. The CDR3 DNA follows: TGTGCCAGCAGTTTTAACCAGGGCCGGACCGGGGAGCTGTTTTTT.

The gene calls are TRBV6-4 and TRBJ2-1, with D possibly TRBD1 on 6 matching bases. The CDR3 has 15 amino acids. The germline V gene encodes CDR1 MRHNA and CDR2 SNTAGT. With 6 bases removed from V and 7 bases from J, the gap between germline ends came to 19 bases. Here the CDR3 DNA reads TGTGCCAGCAGCCTACAGGGTACCACATGGAATGAGCAGTTCTTC. Residues: CASSLQGTTWNEQFF.

The chain carries TRBV3-1 (or the pseudogene TRBV3-2) and TRBJ2-7, with a possible D match to TRBD2 (6 bases). In germline, CDR1 is LGHDT, CDR2 YNNKEL (reference sequence). Trimming removed 0 bases at V and 5 bases at J, with 11 bases between. This CDR3 spans 14 amino acids. The CDR3 loop is CASSQDPGADEQYF. In nucleotides, the CDR3 is TGTGCCAGCAGCCAAGATCCGGGAGCGGACGAGCAGTACTTC.

This clone appeared once. The chain couples TRBV29-1 to TRBJ2-3; D not certain. The V end lost 0 bases, the J end lost 0 bases, and 10 bases lay between the germline ends. The germline V gene has CDR1 SQVTM and CDR2 ANQGSEA. The CDR3 contains 15 residues. CDR3 sequence reads: CSVEDRTKSTDTQYF. CDR3 sequence (DNA): TGCAGCGTTGAAGATAGAACTAAAAGCACAGATACGCAGTATTTT.

The chain carries TRBV30 and TRBJ1-6; the match to TRBD1 covers 7 bases. This CDR3 comprises 14 residues. Germline lookup yields CDR1 GTSNPN and CDR2 SVGIG (reference sequence). The ends lost 3 bases at V and 7 bases at J; junction bases unmatched: 6. CDR3 residues: CAWSPGTENSPLHF. The CDR3 region has the DNA TGTGCCTGGAGCCCCGGGACAGAGAATTCACCCCTCCACTTT.

A few counts support this clone. The chain links TRBV4-1 to TRBJ2-4; possible D gene TRBD2, 6 bases. V was cut by 3 bases and J by 1 base, with 10 bases left in between. The CDR3 runs 15 residues. Germline CDR1 is MGHRA and CDR2 is YSYEKL. The CDR3 DNA reads as TGCGCCAGCAGCCACCCGGCGGGGGCCAAAAACATTCAGTACTTC. Amino acid sequence: CASSHPAGAKNIQYF.

This clone was seen just once. This chain's CDR3 is CASRLAGETYNEQFF. CDR3 nucleotides: TGTGCCAGCAGACTAGCGGGAGAAACCTACAATGAGCAGTTCTTC. This sequence joins TRBV28 and TRBJ2-1; 11 bases agree with TRBD2. CDR3 length: 15 residues. J lost 2 bases, V lost 6 bases, and 3 bases had no gene match. CDR1 is MDHEN and CDR2 is SYDVKM in the germline V gene.

This clone came up once. The chain is built from TRBV20-1 and TRBJ2-7, with 9 bases matching TRBD2. The J segment lost 2 bases and the V segment lost 3 bases, leaving 14 bases of the junction unmatched. The CDR3 extends over 17 amino acids. Germline loops: CDR1 DFQATT, CDR2 SNEGSKA (reference sequence). The DNA of the CDR3 is TGCAGTGCTAGTGTCATACCGGGACTAGCTCCCACCTACGAGCAGTACTTC. Its translation: CSASVIPGLAPTYEQYF.

This chain links TRBV11-2 with TRBJ2-1, with TRBD2 as a possible D gene (6 bases). This CDR3 has 16 amino acids. CDR1 and CDR2 from the germline V gene are SGHAT and FQNNGV. V shed 2 bases and J shed 7 bases, with 18 bases lying between them. CDR3 nucleotide sequence: TGTGCCAGCAGCTTATTGGGCGGGATGGGGACTAATGAGCAGTTCTTC. Amino acids: CASSLLGGMGTNEQFF.

This chain connects TRBV29-1 to TRBJ2-5; 11 bases agree with TRBD2. The V gene's germline CDR1 is SQVTM and CDR2 ANQGSEA. V lost 6 bases to trimming and J lost 3 bases; unmatched junction nucleotides: 9. The CDR3 totals 15 residues. The CDR3 is CSVEAGLADKETQYF. CDR3 DNA sequence: TGCAGCGTAGAGGCGGGACTAGCGGATAAAGAGACCCAGTACTTC.

The CDR3 sequence: CASRRTSGRAYF. CDR3 in DNA: TGTGCCAGCAGGCGGACTAGCGGGAGGGCGTACTTC. V is TRBV11-3 and J is TRBJ2-7; 15 nucleotides agree with TRBD2. Germline V gene sequence: CDR1 SGHNT, CDR2 YENEEA. V lost 6 bases, J lost 12 bases, and 3 bases stayed unmatched. This CDR3 comprises 12 residues.

The chain joins TRBV28 to TRBJ1-5, with 10 bases lining up with TRBD1. J lost 5 bases, V lost 4 bases, and 2 bases had no gene match. This CDR3 is built from 14 residues. Germline lookup yields CDR1 MDHEN and CDR2 SYDVKM. This CDR3 is CASSSGQGYQPQHF. The CDR3 DNA reads as TGTGCCAGCAGTTCGGGACAGGGGTATCAGCCCCAGCATTTT.

The chain couples TRBV2 to TRBJ2-1; the match to TRBD2 covers 13 bases. This CDR3 contains 15 residues. J lost 9 bases, V lost 6 bases, and 8 bases had no gene match. Per the germline V gene, CDR1 is SNHLY and CDR2 is FYNNEI. The CDR3 DNA reads TGTGCCAGCAGGATACTAGCGGGAGGGCCGGGTGAGCAGTTCTTC. Protein product: CASRILAGGPGEQFF. Filled out from reference TRBV2 and TRBJ2-1, the complete variable domain reads EPEVTQTPSHQVTQMGQEVILRCVPISNHLYFYWYRQILGQKVEFLVSFYNNEISEKSEIFDDQFSVERPDGSNFTLKIRSTKLEDSAMYFCASRILAGGPGEQFFGPGTRLTVL.

The CDR3 loop is CASSNRLAGYEQYF. CDR3 in DNA: TGTGCCAGTAGTAATAGACTAGCGGGTTACGAGCAGTACTTC. The chain links TRBV19 to TRBJ2-7; 10 nucleotides align to TRBD2. Looked up from germline, CDR1 is LNHDA and CDR2 is SQIVND (reference sequence). The CDR3 spans 14 residues. Trimming at V came to 4 bases and at J to 4 bases, leaving 4 bases not matched to a gene.